A single TCR beta chain is shown here with its context. The sample originates from a study of T cell changes during pregnancy in multiple sclerosis. Produced via immunoSEQ multiplex PCR; TCRdb's table is partial and in-frame only. In the table there are 50,000 to 60,000 clones, approximately 90% of which are singletons. Germline assignment: CDR1 MGHDK and CDR2 SYGVNS. V gave up 2 bases and J gave up 10 bases, with 17 bases separating them. CDR3 length equals 14 residues. This chain joins TRBV25-1 and TRBJ1-1, with a tentative D call TRBD1 (5 bases). Sequenced here: CD4+ T cells from peripheral blood mononuclear cells, sampled in the first trimester of pregnancy. This sequence originates from a female donor with multiple sclerosis, enrolled in a pregnancy study. DNA of the CDR3: TGTGCCAGCAGTGAACAGACCGTACTTAGGGGAGCTTTCTTT. Translation gives CASSEQTVLRGAFF. The full variable domain, its missing parts supplied by reference TRBV25-1 and TRBJ1-1, is EADIYQTPRYLVIGTGKKITLECSQTMGHDKMYWYQQDPGMELHLIHYSYGVNSTEKGDLSSESTVSRIRTEHFPLTLESARPSHTSQYLCASSEQTVLRGAFFGQGTRLTVV.